The 30 T cell receptor beta chains given below trace back to one sample, sequenced in a study of blood T cell repertoires in COVID-19. Assay: immunoSEQ multiplex PCR; the TCRdb copy retains only in-frame clones and omits some. The data contain approximately 470,000 clones, roughly nine tenths of them singletons. Sequencing input: PBMCs or T cells enriched from blood (not recorded which). The source is a woman aged 18-35 years who had recovered from COVID-19.

The chain carries TRBV5-6 and TRBJ1-6; perhaps TRBD1 as D (5 bases). The CDR3 spans 15 residues. V lost 0 bases and J 10 bases, leaving 14 bases between the germline ends. Germline V gene lookup returns CDR1 SGHDT and CDR2 YYEEEE. CDR3 in DNA: TGTGCCAGCAGCTTGGGGGGGGAACGGATCTCACCCCTCCACTTT. It codes for CASSLGGERISPLHF.

The V call is TRBV28, the J call TRBJ1-6; D not certain. CDR3 length: 16 residues. V dropped 5 bases and J dropped 7 bases, with 18 bases sitting between them. CDR1 and CDR2 (germline): MDHEN, SYDVKM. Here the CDR3 DNA reads TGTGCCAGCAGTCTAAGCCGGGGATTACACAATTCACCCCTCCACTTT. Encoded protein: CASSLSRGLHNSPLHF.

There are a few counts of this clone. V and J are TRBV6-5 and TRBJ1-5; 8 positions match TRBD1. The germline V gene encodes CDR1 MNHEY and CDR2 SVGAGI. The CDR3 length is 13 residues. The J segment lost 6 bases and the V segment lost 5 bases, leaving 3 bases of the junction unmatched. CDR3 in amino acids: CASSLDRVQPQHF. CDR3 DNA sequence: TGTGCCAGCAGTCTGGACAGGGTTCAGCCCCAGCATTTT.

V is TRBV19 and J is TRBJ2-5; 10 nucleotides line up with TRBD1. Germline values: CDR1 LNHDA, CDR2 SQIVND (reference sequence). The CDR3 is 15 amino acids. J was trimmed by 5 bases and V by 2 bases; bases with no gene match: 5. The CDR3 region is CASSISGTGVETQYF. Written as DNA, the CDR3 is TGTGCCAGTAGTATATCTGGGACAGGGGTCGAGACCCAGTACTTC. The complete variable domain, with remaining parts taken from reference TRBV19 and TRBJ2-5, reads DGGITQSPKYLFRKEGQNVTLSCEQNLNHDAMYWYRQDPGQGLRLIYYSQIVNDFQKGDIAEGYSVSREKKESFPLTVTSAQKNPTAFYLCASSISGTGVETQYFGPGTRLLVL.

V gene TRBV11-3 combines with J gene TRBJ2-3; D is uncertain. This CDR3 has 15 amino acids. The germline V gene has CDR1 SGHNT and CDR2 YENEEA. V was clipped by 2 bases and J by 1 base, with 10 bases between them. CDR3 nucleotides: TGTGCCAGCAGCTTATCTGGCCCTGGCACAGATACGCAGTATTTT. Translating gives CASSLSGPGTDTQYF.

The V call is TRBV6-5, the J call TRBJ2-1; D is ambiguous. In germline, CDR1 is MNHEY, CDR2 SVGAGI. The germline V and J ends were trimmed by 6 bases and 4 bases, with 10 bases remaining between them. This CDR3 comprises 13 residues. CDR3 in DNA: TGTGCCAGCAGCTTCGGGTCTTACAATGAGCAGTTCTTC. Amino acid sequence: CASSFGSYNEQFF.

The chain carries TRBV27 and TRBJ2-2, with D tentatively TRBD2 (5 bases). Germline CDR1 and CDR2: MNHEY and SMNVEV (reference sequence). The CDR3 runs 15 residues. V was shortened by 0 bases and J by 6 bases, with 11 bases between the two germline ends. This chain's CDR3 is CASSLSRGRSGELFF. The CDR3 DNA sequence: TGTGCCAGCAGTTTATCCAGAGGGCGATCCGGGGAGCTGTTTTTT.

The chain combines TRBV5-6 with TRBJ1-1, with D possibly matching TRBD1 (5 bases). The ends were cut back, 5 bases at V and 5 bases at J, with 16 bases in the middle. The CDR3 totals 14 residues. Germline V gene data show CDR1 as SGHDT and CDR2 as YYEEEE. CDR3 DNA sequence: TGTGCCAGCAGACATTGGGGGGAGCATACTGAAGCTTTCTTT. Translated, it gives CASRHWGEHTEAFF. Filled out from reference TRBV5-6 and TRBJ1-1, the complete variable domain reads DAGVTQSPTHLIKTRGQQVTLRCSPKSGHDTVSWYQQALGQGPQFIFQYYEEEERQRGNFPDRFSGHQFPNYSSELNVNALLLGDSALYLCASRHWGEHTEAFFGQGTRLTVV.

The V call is TRBV7-3, the J call TRBJ1-4, with D perhaps TRBD1 (6 bases). The CDR3 extends over 14 amino acids. The ends were cut back, 6 bases at V and 8 bases at J, with 16 bases in the middle. Germline loops: CDR1 SGHTA, CDR2 FQGTGA. The CDR3 is CASSSRTVREKLFF. In DNA form, the CDR3 reads TGTGCCAGCAGTTCGAGGACAGTTCGCGAAAAACTGTTTTTT.

This chain links TRBV6-5 with TRBJ1-1, with TRBD1 matching over 7 bases. J was trimmed by 10 bases and V by 4 bases; bases with no gene match: 12. The CDR3 has 14 amino acids. The germline V gene has CDR1 MNHEY and CDR2 SVGAGI. CDR3 sequence (DNA): TGTGCCAGCAGTTCCCGAAGAGATAGGGACAGAGCTTTCTTT. Residues: CASSSRRDRDRAFF.

The J gene is TRBJ2-7, the V gene TRBV20-1; TRBD2 might be the D (6 bases). The CDR3 is made up of 11 amino acids. The germline V gene encodes CDR1 DFQATT and CDR2 SNEGSKA (reference sequence). V was trimmed by 2 bases and J by 5 bases, leaving 7 bases between them. This CDR3 is CSARWGDEQYF. In nucleotides, the CDR3 is TGCAGTGCTAGATGGGGGGACGAGCAGTACTTC.

The chain uses TRBV12-3 or TRBV12-4 and TRBJ1-2; 9 bases agree with TRBD1. CDR3 length: 13 amino acids. V lost 5 bases, J lost 8 bases, and 6 bases stayed unmatched. The chain's CDR3 is CASSPRTGDGYTF. CDR3 DNA: TGTGCCAGCAGTCCCCGGACAGGGGACGGCTACACCTTC.

The gene calls are TRBV2 and TRBJ1-5, with 8 bases aligning to TRBD1. Germline assignment: CDR1 SNHLY and CDR2 FYNNEI. The CDR3 runs to 15 residues. V lost 2 bases, J lost 7 bases, and 7 bases stayed unmatched. The CDR3 nucleotides are TGTGCCAGCAGTGAACAATCGACAGGGGAGCAGCCCCAGCATTTT. The encoded protein is CASSEQSTGEQPQHF.

The chain joins TRBV7-6 to TRBJ1-6; possible D gene TRBD1, 5 bases. Germline values: CDR1 SGHVS, CDR2 FNYEAQ. V shed 4 bases and J shed 8 bases, with 15 bases lying between them. The CDR3 consists of 15 residues. The CDR3 DNA sequence: TGTGCCAGCAGCTCTCAACTTGGAGGGGATTCACCCCTCCACTTT. Encoded protein: CASSSQLGGDSPLHF.

J is TRBJ1-1 and V is TRBV27; 8 bases align to TRBD1. The CDR3 covers 15 residues. The V segment lost 5 bases and the J segment 4 bases; nucleotides outside the gene matches: 9. Germline V gene lookup returns CDR1 MNHEY and CDR2 SMNVEV (reference sequence). The CDR3 reads CASSPRTGRITEAFF. As DNA, the CDR3 is TGTGCCAGCAGTCCTCGGACAGGGCGCATCACTGAAGCTTTCTTT.

The chain links TRBV4-1 to TRBJ1-5; the D is unclear. V lost 9 bases to trimming and J lost 3 bases, with 27 bases between them. The CDR3 contains 18 residues. Germline loops: CDR1 MGHRA, CDR2 YSYEKL. CDR3 bases: TGCGCCAGTTCCCAGGATAGGCTTTATCCCTTTCACAATCAGCCCCAGCATTTT. It translates to CASSQDRLYPFHNQPQHF.

The genes are TRBV7-9 and TRBJ1-3; D call uncertain. CDR1 and CDR2 (germline): SEHNR, FQNEAQ (reference sequence). Trimming removed 3 bases at V and 0 bases at J, with 3 bases between. This CDR3 region has 13 residues. CDR3 sequence (DNA): TGTGCCAGCAGCTTTAACTCTGGAAACACCATATATTTT. Protein: CASSFNSGNTIYF. The full variable domain, its missing parts supplied by reference TRBV7-9 and TRBJ1-3, is DTGVSQNPRHKITKRGQNVTFRCDPISEHNRLYWYRQTLGQGPEFLTYFQNEAQLEKSRLLSDRFSAERPKGSFSTLEIQRTEQGDSAMYLCASSFNSGNTIYFGEGSWLTVV.

J is TRBJ1-1 and V is TRBV29-1; weak D call: TRBD1 (5 bases). Trimming removed 4 bases from V and 3 bases from J, with 12 bases in between. The CDR3 length is 13 residues. Germline CDR1 and CDR2: SQVTM and ANQGSEA. The CDR3 loop reads CSVGGGGDTEAFF. The CDR3 DNA follows: TGCAGCGTTGGGGGGGGTGGTGACACTGAAGCTTTCTTT. The variable domain in full, completed from reference TRBV29-1 and TRBJ1-1, reads SAVISQKPSRDICQRGTSLTIQCQVDSQVTMMFWYRQQPGQSLTLIATANQGSEATYESGFVIDKFPISRPNLTFSTLTVSNMSPEDSSIYLCSVGGGGDTEAFFGQGTRLTVV.

V and J are TRBV14 and TRBJ2-1, with 7 bases identical to TRBD1. The CDR3 loop spans 13 amino acids. V trimming: 3 bases; J trimming: 8 bases; junction bases outside the gene matches: 4. The V gene's germline CDR1 is SGHDN and CDR2 FVKESK. The DNA for the CDR3 is TGTGCCAGCAGCCACAATCAGGGGGATGAGCAGTTCTTC. Translated, it gives CASSHNQGDEQFF.

In this sample, this clone turned up a few times. The CDR3 coding sequence is TGTGCCAGCAGCGTAGGACCTGAGGAAAATGAAAAACTGTTTTTT. This sequence encodes CASSVGPEENEKLFF. The V call is TRBV9, the J call TRBJ1-4; D is unresolved. There are 15 residues in the CDR3. V was cut by 0 bases and J by 5 bases, with 11 bases left in between. Per germline, CDR1 SGDLS and CDR2 YYNGEE.

This rearrangement joins TRBV19 to TRBJ1-1; D possibly corresponds to TRBD1 (5 bases). The V end lost 3 bases, the J end lost 0 bases, and 11 bases lay between the germline ends. This CDR3 is built from 15 residues. Looked up from germline, CDR1 is LNHDA and CDR2 is SQIVND (reference sequence). The CDR3 spells CASSIQGRVNTEAFF. The DNA of the CDR3 is TGTGCCAGTAGTATCCAGGGTCGAGTGAACACTGAAGCTTTCTTT.

The chain has TRBV10-1 and TRBJ2-7; TRBD2 aligns across 13 bases. The CDR3 consists of 15 residues. The V gene end was trimmed by 2 bases and the J gene end by 4 bases; junction bases not matched to a gene: 2. Germline V gene sequence: CDR1 WNHNN, CDR2 SYGVQD (reference sequence). CDR3 DNA sequence: TGCGCCAGCAGTGAGGGACTAGCGGGGGCATACGAGCAGTACTTC. The encoded protein is CASSEGLAGAYEQYF.

A few counts support this clone. V gene TRBV3-1 (or the pseudogene TRBV3-2) combines with J gene TRBJ1-4; TRBD1 matches 7 bases. V lost 2 bases to trimming and J lost 3 bases; unmatched junction nucleotides: 3. Germline loops: CDR1 LGHDT, CDR2 YNNKEL (reference sequence). The CDR3 consists of 15 residues. CDR3: CASSQPGTANEKLFF. The CDR3 bases are TGTGCCAGCAGCCAACCCGGGACAGCTAATGAAAAACTGTTTTTT.

A few counts support this clone. The chain couples TRBV30 to TRBJ1-4, with D perhaps TRBD1 (6 bases). The V end lost 3 bases, the J end lost 5 bases, and 13 bases lay between the germline ends. In germline, CDR1 is GTSNPN, CDR2 SVGIG (reference sequence). The CDR3 loop spans 14 amino acids. The CDR3: CAWRRTVANEKLFF. DNA of the CDR3: TGTGCCTGGAGAAGGACAGTGGCGAATGAAAAACTGTTTTTT.

V and J are TRBV18 and TRBJ1-5; 8 nucleotides agree with TRBD1. This CDR3 is built from 12 residues. V was pared by 6 bases and J by 11 bases, with 6 bases of the junction left unmatched. Germline CDR1 and CDR2: KGHSH and LQKENI. CDR3 sequence reads: CASSTGQGTQHF. For the CDR3, the DNA is TGTGCCAGCTCCACAGGACAGGGAACCCAGCATTTT.

This chain connects TRBV11-1 to TRBJ2-7; weak D call: TRBD2 (6 bases). The CDR3 extends over 14 amino acids. Trimming removed 1 base from V and 1 base from J, with 8 bases in between. Germline lookup yields CDR1 SGHAT and CDR2 FQDESV (reference sequence). The CDR3 DNA sequence: TGTGCCAGCAGCTTAGTACGGGGGTCCTACGAGCAGTACTTC. Protein: CASSLVRGSYEQYF. The full variable domain, with the rest looked up from reference TRBV11-1 and TRBJ2-7, is EAEVAQSPRYKITEKSQAVAFWCDPISGHATLYWYRQILGQGPELLVQFQDESVVDDSQLPKDRFSAERLKGVDSTLKIQPAELGDSAMYLCASSLVRGSYEQYFGPGTRLTVT.

V usage is TRBV5-1 and J usage is TRBJ2-3; possibly TRBD1 for D (6 bases). This CDR3 spans 14 amino acids. Looked up from germline, CDR1 is SGHRS and CDR2 is YFSETQ. Trimming cost V 3 bases and J 0 bases, with 8 bases left between them. The CDR3 loop is CASSYRVSTDTQYF. CDR3 nucleotides: TGCGCCAGCAGCTACAGGGTTAGCACAGATACGCAGTATTTT.

V usage is TRBV18 and J usage is TRBJ1-1; 8 nucleotides match TRBD1. V was pared by 6 bases and J by 11 bases, with 5 bases of the junction left unmatched. This CDR3 region has 11 residues. From germline, CDR1 is KGHSH and CDR2 LQKENI. Here the CDR3 DNA reads TGTGCCAGCTCCCACGACAGGGGTGCTTTCTTT. Its translation is CASSHDRGAFF. Full variable domain (remainder filled in from reference TRBV18 and TRBJ1-1): NAGVMQNPRHLVRRRGQEARLRCSPMKGHSHVYWYRQLPEEGLKFMVYLQKENIIDESGMPKERFSAEFPKEGPSILRIQQVVRGDSAAYFCASSHDRGAFFGQGTRLTVV.

V gene TRBV5-6 combines with J gene TRBJ2-1, with D perhaps matching TRBD2 (5 bases). V gave up 1 base and J gave up 5 bases, with 13 bases separating them. Germline V gene data show CDR1 as SGHDT and CDR2 as YYEEEE. There are 15 residues in the CDR3. The CDR3 coding sequence is TGTGCCAGCAGCTTGCGAGTAGCGCTGCACAATGAGCAGTTCTTC. Translating it yields CASSLRVALHNEQFF.

The J gene is TRBJ2-3, the V gene TRBV3-1 (or the pseudogene TRBV3-2); D remains ambiguous. V was trimmed by 1 base and J by 2 bases, leaving 7 bases between them. The germline CDR1 and CDR2 sequences are LGHDT and YNNKEL (reference sequence). CDR3 length equals 14 residues. The CDR3 protein is CASSQGHPTDTQYF. The CDR3 DNA sequence: TGTGCCAGCAGCCAAGGTCATCCCACAGATACGCAGTATTTT.